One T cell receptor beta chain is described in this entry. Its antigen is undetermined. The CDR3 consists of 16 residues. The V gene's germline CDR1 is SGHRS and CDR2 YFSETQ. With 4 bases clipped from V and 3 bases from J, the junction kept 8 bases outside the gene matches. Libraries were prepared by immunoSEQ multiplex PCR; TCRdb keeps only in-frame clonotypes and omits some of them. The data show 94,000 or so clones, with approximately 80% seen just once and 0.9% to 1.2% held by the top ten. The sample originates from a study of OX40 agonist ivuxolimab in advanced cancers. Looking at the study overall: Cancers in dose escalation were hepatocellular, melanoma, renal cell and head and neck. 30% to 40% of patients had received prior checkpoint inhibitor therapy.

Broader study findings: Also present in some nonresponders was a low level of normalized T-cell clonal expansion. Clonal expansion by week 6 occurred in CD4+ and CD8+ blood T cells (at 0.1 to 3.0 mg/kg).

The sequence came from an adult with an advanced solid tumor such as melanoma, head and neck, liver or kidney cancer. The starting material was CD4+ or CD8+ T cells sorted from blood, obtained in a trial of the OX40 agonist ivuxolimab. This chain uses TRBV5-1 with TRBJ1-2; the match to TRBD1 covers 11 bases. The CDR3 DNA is TGCGCCAGCAGCCCCGGGACAGGGGGTTCTCACTATGGCTACACCTTC. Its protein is CASSPGTGGSHYGYTF.